This T cell receptor beta chain was sequenced for a study of cytomegalovirus exposure and HLA in healthy donors. General study findings and limits: Presence/absence analyses supposed approximately even sequencing depth among donors. CMV serostatus stood as the only immune exposure information on hand.

The CDR3 covers 15 residues. The V end lost 0 bases, the J end lost 4 bases, and 9 bases lay between the germline ends. CDR1 is MGHRA and CDR2 is YSYEKL in the germline V gene. Vbeta (60) and Jbeta (13) primers were used in the PCR. Only in-frame clones appear in the TCRdb table, and some are missing; sequencing was by immunoSEQ multiplex PCR. The data show over 100,000 clones, with roughly three quarters seen just once and under 3% held by the top ten. Points on this clone: What it recognizes is unknown.

The sequencing sample was made of PBMCs. The receptor comes from a woman aged 18-35 years in good health and CMV-seropositive. The genes are TRBV4-1 and TRBJ1-4, with a tentative D call TRBD1 (5 bases). The CDR3 sequence is CASSQDGANNEKLFF. The CDR3 region has the DNA TGCGCCAGCAGCCAAGATGGGGCCAATAATGAAAAACTGTTTTTT.